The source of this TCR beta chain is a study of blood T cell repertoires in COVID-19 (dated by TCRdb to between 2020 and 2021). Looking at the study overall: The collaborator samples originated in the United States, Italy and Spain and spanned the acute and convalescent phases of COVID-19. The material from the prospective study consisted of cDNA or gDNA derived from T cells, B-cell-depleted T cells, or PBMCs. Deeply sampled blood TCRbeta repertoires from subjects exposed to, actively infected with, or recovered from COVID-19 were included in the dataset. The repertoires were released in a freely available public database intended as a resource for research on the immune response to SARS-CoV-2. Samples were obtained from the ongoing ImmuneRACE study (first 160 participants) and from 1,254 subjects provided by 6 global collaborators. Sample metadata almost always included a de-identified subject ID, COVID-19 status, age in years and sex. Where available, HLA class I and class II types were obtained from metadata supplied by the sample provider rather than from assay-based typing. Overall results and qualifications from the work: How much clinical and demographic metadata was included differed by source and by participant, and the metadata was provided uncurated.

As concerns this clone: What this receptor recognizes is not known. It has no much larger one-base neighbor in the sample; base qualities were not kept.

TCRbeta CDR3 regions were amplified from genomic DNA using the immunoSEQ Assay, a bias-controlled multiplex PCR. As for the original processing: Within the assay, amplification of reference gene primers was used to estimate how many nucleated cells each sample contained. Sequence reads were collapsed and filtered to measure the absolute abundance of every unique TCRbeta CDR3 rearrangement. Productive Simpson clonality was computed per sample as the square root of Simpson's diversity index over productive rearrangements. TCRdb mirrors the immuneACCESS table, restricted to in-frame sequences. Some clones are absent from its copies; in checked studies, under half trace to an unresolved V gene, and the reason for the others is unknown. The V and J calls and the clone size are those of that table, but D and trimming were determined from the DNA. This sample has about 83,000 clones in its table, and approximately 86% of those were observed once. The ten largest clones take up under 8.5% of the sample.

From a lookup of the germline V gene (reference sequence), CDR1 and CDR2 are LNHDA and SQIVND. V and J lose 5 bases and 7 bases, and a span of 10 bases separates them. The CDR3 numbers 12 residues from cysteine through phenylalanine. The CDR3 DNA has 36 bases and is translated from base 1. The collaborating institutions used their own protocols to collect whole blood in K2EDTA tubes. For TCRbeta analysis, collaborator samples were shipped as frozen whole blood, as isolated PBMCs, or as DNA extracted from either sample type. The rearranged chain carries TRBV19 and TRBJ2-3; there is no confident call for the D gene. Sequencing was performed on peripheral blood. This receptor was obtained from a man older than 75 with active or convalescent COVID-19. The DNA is TGTGCCAGTAGTCCCCGGAGTTATACGCAGTATTTT. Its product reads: CASSPRSYTQYF.